Detailed here is one T cell receptor beta chain. The table lists this clonotype with a few counts. Its antigen is still unknown. No much larger clone exists at a distance of one base, and base qualities are not known. The data were taken from a study of spatial heterogeneity in lung cancer (dated by TCRdb to between 2017 and 2020). Broadly, across the study: More beta-chain than alpha-chain transcripts were consistently detected, likely reflecting higher beta-chain transcript abundance. In tumor regions, TCR transcript counts showed a strong correlation with a T cell transcriptional module score from matched bulk RNA-seq. In the raw uncorrected reads, each unique combination of TCR and UMI appeared on average more than ten times. In non-small cell lung cancer, the study quantitatively compared TCR alpha and beta repertoires across several tumor regions, matched nontumor lung, and blood. The study linked features of the TCR repertoire to counts of nonsynonymous mutations, which were determined by whole-exome sequencing of tumor tissue. Both alpha and beta chains were TCR-sequenced in samples taken at surgery, namely 220 tumor regions, 63 to 70 matched nontumor lung samples and around 53 PBMC samples.

Broad study findings and their caveats: TCR-seq coverage of tumor T cells was estimated to be only approximately 7% for alpha chains and more than 11% for beta chains. The tumor nonsynonymous mutation count correlated with the number of expanded intratumoral alpha and beta TCRs. The count of ubiquitous expanded TCRs correlated with the count of ubiquitous nonsynonymous mutations, and the count of regional expanded TCRs correlated with the count of regional nonsynonymous mutations. Additional single-cell paired TCR alpha and beta sequencing was considered necessary to confirm, at a functional level, the hypothesis that regional TCRs recognize regional mutations.

Interpreted using the paper, the time point label stands for: sample taken at primary tumor resection. Donors were over 60 patients with early-stage, untreated non-small cell lung cancer from the lung TRACERx cohort. Whole RNA extracted from tumor and nontumor lung tissue, or from cryopreserved PBMC samples, was used for TCR sequencing without cell sorting. A patient was chosen for TCR sequencing only when enough RNA was available from at least two tumor regions. Tumor and adjacent nontumor lung specimens were reviewed by a lung pathologist before selection. Library construction relied on 5' RACE. For sequencing, a NextSeq 500 was employed. To allow correction of PCR and sequencing errors, the TCR library protocol tagged every TCR cDNA molecule with a unique molecular identifier. Per the original workflow: TCR identification, UMI-based error correction and CDR3 extraction were performed with Decombinator tools. Expanded TCRs were defined as those above a frequency of 2 per 1,000, corresponding to the top 1% of the tumor frequency distribution. Expanded tumor TCRs statistically deemed absent (corrected P<0.05) from at least one tumor region were classed as regional, and all other expanded tumor TCRs were classed as ubiquitous. Renyi diversity was computed with the R vegan package after each repertoire had been subsampled 100 times to 5,000 TCRs. To build CDR3 similarity networks, amino acid triplet string-kernel similarity was used, and CDR3s were connected when their pairwise similarity was above 0.82. TCRdb itself trimmed the public reads at Q25 with fastp, ran MiXCR and retained productive beta chains. For every CDR3 protein sequence, its rows merge into one entry that carries the most common genes and DNA. TCRdb's processing, not the authors', yielded these V and J calls. For this sample there are 16,000 or so distinct CDR3 sequences; almost 7% appear just once. The top ten hold less than 20% of the sample.

From its cysteine to its phenylalanine, the CDR3 spans 14 amino acids. The DNA shown is the 42-base CDR3, in frame from base 1. Unmatched junction bases come to 5, with V trimmed by 2 bases and J by 5 bases. The germline V gene supplies CDR1 SGHTA and CDR2 FQGNSA. The sequence was collected from a female donor with early-stage non-small cell lung cancer. The sample in question was lung tumor tissue, obtained at surgery. The chain is encoded by TRBV7-2 joined to TRBJ2-7; a stretch of 8 junction bases matches TRBD2. The CDR3 protein is CASSLRAGAHEQYF. The bases read TGTGCCAGCAGCTTACGAGCGGGGGCCCACGAGCAGTACTTC.